This T cell receptor beta chain was recovered during a study of control samples from healthy donors and cancer patients. Libraries were prepared by immunoSEQ multiplex PCR; TCRdb keeps only in-frame clonotypes and omits some of them. This table has tens of thousands of clones, roughly 90% appearing once. J was trimmed by 7 bases and V by 5 bases; bases with no gene match: 9. The length of the CDR3 is 15 residues. CDR1 and CDR2 from the germline V gene are LNHDA and SQIVND (reference sequence). The sequence came from a woman in her 50s in good health. The sequenced material came from blood. The gene calls are TRBV19 and TRBJ1-4, with 8 bases lining up with TRBD1. CDR3 residues: CASSVGQGDSEKLFF. The DNA for the CDR3 is TGTGCCAGTAGTGTTGGACAGGGAGACTCTGAAAAACTGTTTTTT.